The 3 T cell receptor beta chains below all came from one sample that was sequenced in a study of shared T cell receptors in the human thymus. Assay used: immunoSEQ multiplex PCR; TCRdb lists only in-frame clones, some missing. Of about 380,000 clones listed, about 95% were seen once; the top ten hold roughly 0.02%. Sequencing input: thymocytes. The receptor source for this set is a human donor.

The chain couples TRBV13 to TRBJ1-4; 8 nucleotides agree with TRBD1. Trimming took 5 bases from V and 15 from J; bases not matched to a gene: 8. CDR1 PRHDT and CDR2 FYEKMQ come from the germline V gene (reference sequence). The CDR3 is 12 amino acids. In DNA form, the CDR3 reads TGTGCCAGCAGCCACCCCGGACAGGGATTGTTTTTT. Its protein product is CASSHPGQGLFF.

V is TRBV27 and J is TRBJ2-3, with D possibly matching TRBD1 (5 bases). V lost 5 bases and J lost 3, with 18 bases in between. Germline V gene data show CDR1 as MNHEY and CDR2 as SMNVEV (reference sequence). The CDR3 runs to 16 residues. CDR3 amino acids: CASSEPSRVSTDTQYF. Written as DNA, the CDR3 is TGTGCCAGCAGTGAACCTTCCAGGGTATCTACAGATACGCAGTATTTT.

The rearrangement uses TRBV7-6 and TRBJ2-1; TRBD1 agrees at 9 bases. This CDR3 is built from 14 residues. Unmatched junction bases numbered 7, after V lost 4 bases and J lost 9 bases. Germline values: CDR1 SGHVS, CDR2 FNYEAQ. Here the CDR3 reads CASSSWTGEGEQFF. In nucleotides, the CDR3 is TGTGCCAGCAGCTCCTGGACAGGGGAGGGTGAGCAGTTCTTC.